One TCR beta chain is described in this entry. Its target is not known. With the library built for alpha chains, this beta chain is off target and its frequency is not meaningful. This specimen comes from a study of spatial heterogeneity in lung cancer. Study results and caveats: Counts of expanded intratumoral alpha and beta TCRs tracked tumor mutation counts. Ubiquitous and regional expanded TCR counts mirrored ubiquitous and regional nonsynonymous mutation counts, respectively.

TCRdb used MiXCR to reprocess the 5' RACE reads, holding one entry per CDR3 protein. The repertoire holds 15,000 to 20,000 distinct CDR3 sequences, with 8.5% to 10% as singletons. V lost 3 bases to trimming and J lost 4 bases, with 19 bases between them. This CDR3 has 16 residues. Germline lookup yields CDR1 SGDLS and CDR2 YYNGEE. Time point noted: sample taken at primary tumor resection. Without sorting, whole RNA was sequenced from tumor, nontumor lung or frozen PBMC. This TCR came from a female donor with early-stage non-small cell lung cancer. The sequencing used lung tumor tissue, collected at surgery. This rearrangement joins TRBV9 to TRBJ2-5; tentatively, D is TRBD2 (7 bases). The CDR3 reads CASSAPWGGALETQYF. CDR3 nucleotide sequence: TGTGCCAGCAGCGCCCCCTGGGGGGGGGCCTTAGAGACCCAGTACTTC.